This TCR beta chain was documented in a study of regulatory T cells in long-lasting Graves disease. Regarding the study as a whole: TRBV28 was favored in persistent disease, as were TRBJ1-2 and TRBJ2-5. Samples came from peripheral blood alone, without thyroid tissue.

Details on this clonotype: As yet, its antigen is unknown.

Germline CDR1 SGHNT, CDR2 YENEEA. The CDR3 extends over 16 amino acids. J was trimmed by 0 bases and V by 0 bases; bases with no gene match: 3. Time point meaning: persistent/refractory GD, antithyroid drugs over 5 years with positive TRAb. PBMCs provided the RNA from which the TCR library was made. Researchers made TCR beta libraries by using iRepertoire HTBI primers and running Arm-PCR on CDR3 regions. TCRdb re-analysed the multiplex PCR reads in MiXCR, keeping a single row per CDR3 protein. The table has 700,000 or so distinct CDR3 sequences, 25% to 35% seen once. The chain recombines TRBV11-3 with TRBJ2-7; TRBD2 matches 9 bases. Material: peripheral blood mononuclear cells (PBMCs), obtained when the disease was refractory, from a patient treated with antithyroid drugs. The receptor's source is a female donor with Graves disease. As DNA, the CDR3 is TGTGCCAGCAGCTTAGATCATAGCGGGAGCTCCTACGAGCAGTACTTC. This translates into CASSLDHSGSSYEQYF. Combining the CDR3 with reference TRBV11-3 and TRBJ2-7 gives the whole variable domain EAGVVQSPRYKIIEKKQPVAFWCNPISGHNTLYWYLQNLGQGPELLIRYENEEAVDDSQLPKDRFSAERLKGVDSTLKIQPAELGDSAVYLCASSLDHSGSSYEQYFGPGTRLTVT.